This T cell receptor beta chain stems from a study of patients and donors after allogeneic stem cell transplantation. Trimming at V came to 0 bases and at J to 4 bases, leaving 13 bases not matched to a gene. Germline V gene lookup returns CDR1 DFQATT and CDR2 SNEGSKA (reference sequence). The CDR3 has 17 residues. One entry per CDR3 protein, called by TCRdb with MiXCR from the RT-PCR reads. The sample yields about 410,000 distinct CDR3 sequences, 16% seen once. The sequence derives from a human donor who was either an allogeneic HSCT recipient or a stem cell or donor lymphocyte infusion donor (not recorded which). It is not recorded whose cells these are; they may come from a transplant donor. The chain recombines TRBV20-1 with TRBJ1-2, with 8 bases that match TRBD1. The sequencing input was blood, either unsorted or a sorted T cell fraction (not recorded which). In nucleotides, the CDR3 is TGCAGTGCTAGAGAGTTGGGCAGGGGGCTTCCCGGCTATGGCTACACCTTC. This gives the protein CSARELGRGLPGYGYTF.